This T cell receptor (beta chain) was profiled in a study of control samples from healthy donors and cancer patients. This CDR3 region has 16 residues. The ends lost 0 bases at V and 5 bases at J; junction bases unmatched: 7. Germline V gene data show CDR1 as SGHRS and CDR2 as YFSETQ. The table came from immunoSEQ multiplex PCR; TCRdb's copy has only in-frame clones and leaves some out. The data contain some 200,000 clones, over 85% of them singletons. The specimen sequenced was blood. This sequence joins TRBV5-1 and TRBJ2-2; 7 positions agree with TRBD1. This TCR came from a man younger than 30 in good health. The CDR3 here is CASSLAPAGGTGELFF. The DNA for the CDR3 is TGCGCCAGCAGCTTGGCACCGGCAGGGGGTACCGGGGAGCTGTTTTTT.